Shown below are 29 T cell receptor beta chains from a single sample sequenced in a study of shared clonotypes between healthy human individuals. Assay used: immunoSEQ multiplex PCR; TCRdb lists only in-frame clones, some missing. The sample yields about half a million clones, 70% to 80% seen once. Sequenced input: PBMCs. All receptors come from a woman between 40 and 55 years old in good health. Some clones in this sample may be carry-over from other donors' samples.

CDR3 bases: TGCGCCAGCAGCTATCTGGGACAGGGGACGGTTGGCTACACCTTC. It codes for CASSYLGQGTVGYTF. The chain links TRBV5-1 to TRBJ1-2, with TRBD1 matching 10 bases. Germline assignment: CDR1 SGHRS and CDR2 YFSETQ. This CDR3 spans 15 amino acids. Losses at the gene ends were 3 bases for V and 7 bases for J; bases not matched to a gene: 9.

V gene TRBV9 combines with J gene TRBJ1-2; D is unresolved. The CDR3 has 11 residues. Trimming took 3 bases from V and 7 from J, leaving 7 bases between them. The germline V gene has CDR1 SGDLS and CDR2 YYNGEE. The CDR3 region is CASSGTFGYTF. The CDR3 nucleotides read TGTGCCAGCAGCGGGACTTTTGGCTACACCTTC.

V and J are TRBV6-1 and TRBJ1-2, with D uncertain. The CDR3 is 12 residues long. Deletions cut 8 bases from V and 2 bases from J, with 9 bases between. CDR1 and CDR2 (germline): MNHNS, SASEGT. DNA of the CDR3: TGTGCCAGCCGTGCGGGAAACTATGGCTACACCTTC. Translated, it gives CASRAGNYGYTF.

The rearrangement joins TRBV7-9 to TRBJ1-1, with a tentative D call TRBD1 (6 bases). This CDR3 contains 13 residues. Germline V gives CDR1 SEHNR, CDR2 FQNEAQ (reference sequence). V gave up 3 bases and J gave up 6 bases, with 11 bases separating them. The DNA of the CDR3 is TGTGCCAGCAGCTTGGGAGGGGGGCCTGAAGCTTTCTTT. This encodes CASSLGGGPEAFF.

This clone came up a few times. This chain links TRBV18 with TRBJ2-7; 9 bases match TRBD2. The J segment lost 6 bases and the V segment lost 0 bases, leaving 6 bases of the junction unmatched. The length of the CDR3 is 15 residues. In germline, CDR1 is KGHSH, CDR2 LQKENI. In nucleotides, the CDR3 is TGTGCCAGCTCACCACCGGGTAGCGGGAGAGCCGAGCAGTACTTC. This sequence encodes CASSPPGSGRAEQYF.

The chain links TRBV4-1 to TRBJ2-1; no firm D call. V lost 4 bases to trimming and J lost 7 bases, with 8 bases between them. CDR1 MGHRA and CDR2 YSYEKL come from the germline V gene. This CDR3 is 12 amino acids long. The chain's CDR3 is CASSRPRNEQFF. The CDR3 region has the DNA TGCGCCAGCAGCCGTCCTAGGAATGAGCAGTTCTTC.

This clone has just a few counts. The chain links TRBV7-3 to TRBJ2-3, with TRBD2 matching over 9 bases. V lost 0 bases to trimming and J lost 8 bases; unmatched junction nucleotides: 12. The CDR3 extends over 17 amino acids. Germline V gene lookup returns CDR1 SGHTA and CDR2 FQGTGA. CDR3 residues: CASSLTGASGNLGTQYF. The CDR3 DNA reads as TGTGCCAGCAGCTTAACTGGGGCTAGCGGGAACTTAGGTACGCAGTATTTT.

Only a few counts were recorded for this clone. V is TRBV28 and J is TRBJ2-1; 16 bases match TRBD2. After removal of 3 bases from V and 10 bases from J, the junction contained 12 bases not matched to a gene. In germline, CDR1 is MDHEN, CDR2 SYDVKM. The CDR3 sequence is 18 residues long. CDR3 DNA sequence: TGTGCCAGCAGTTTGGGACTAGCGGGAGGGCCCCTTGCATGGGAGCAGTTCTTC. Amino acids: CASSLGLAGGPLAWEQFF.

This chain connects TRBV18 to TRBJ1-3; maybe TRBD1 (5 bases). Trimming cost V 3 bases and J 0 bases, with 12 bases left between them. Looked up from germline, CDR1 is KGHSH and CDR2 is LQKENI. This CDR3 has 16 amino acids. The CDR3 bases are TGTGCCAGCTCACCGCCGGGACTGGACTCTGGAAACACCATATATTTT. Translation gives CASSPPGLDSGNTIYF.

The gene calls are TRBV15 and TRBJ1-2; tentative D call: TRBD1 (5 bases). Trimming pared 0 bases from V and 8 bases from J, leaving 10 bases between. CDR3 length: 13 amino acids. In germline, CDR1 is LNHNV, CDR2 YYDKDF (reference sequence). In DNA, the CDR3 is TGTGCCACCAGCAGAGATGGTTGGGACGGCTACACCTTC. As protein: CATSRDGWDGYTF. Drawing the rest from reference TRBV15 and TRBJ1-2, the complete variable domain is DAMVIQNPRYQVTQFGKPVTLSCSQTLNHNVMYWYQQKSSQAPKLLFHYYDKDFNNEADTPDNFQSRRPNTSFCFLDIRSPGLGDTAMYLCATSRDGWDGYTFGSGTRLTVV.

V gene TRBV6-5 combines with J gene TRBJ1-5; TRBD1 aligns across 7 bases. Germline CDR1 reads MNHEY; CDR2 reads SVGAGI. J gave up 4 bases and V 6 bases, and 6 bases lay outside the gene matches. The CDR3 length is 14 residues. The DNA of the CDR3 is TGTGCCAGCAGCCCAGGGGGAGGGAATCAGCCCCAGCATTTT. This translates into CASSPGGGNQPQHF.

This clone has only one observation. The gene calls are TRBV19 and TRBJ2-6; TRBD1 is a possible D gene (5 bases). The CDR3 length is 16 residues. From germline, CDR1 is LNHDA and CDR2 SQIVND (reference sequence). V was shortened by 5 bases and J by 3 bases, with 14 bases between the two germline ends. The CDR3, as DNA: TGTGCCAGTAGTGATTCAGGGTCGTTTGGGGCCAACGTCCTGACTTTC. Translating it yields CASSDSGSFGANVLTF.

The gene calls are TRBV27 and TRBJ2-3; D may be TRBD2 (6 bases). The CDR3 covers 17 residues. CDR1 and CDR2 from the germline V gene are MNHEY and SMNVEV (reference sequence). The V and J ends lost 5 bases and 6 bases respectively, with 24 bases between them. CDR3 region: CASSPRPSGWGIDTQYF. The CDR3 nucleotides read TGTGCCAGCAGTCCCCGACCGAGCGGGTGGGGTATTGATACGCAGTATTTT.

The table lists this clone with a count of one. The chain couples TRBV4-1 to TRBJ2-3; 10 bases match TRBD2. The CDR3 length is 17 residues. V lost 4 bases to trimming and J lost 3 bases; unmatched junction nucleotides: 10. Germline V gene sequence: CDR1 MGHRA, CDR2 YSYEKL. For the CDR3, the DNA is TGCGCCAGCAGCCCACGGGCTAGCGGGAGTTCGACAGATACGCAGTATTTT. It yields the protein CASSPRASGSSTDTQYF.

The CDR3 DNA reads as TGTGCCAGCAGCTTAGGGGCTAGCGGAGTAGATACGCAGTATTTT. Its translation is CASSLGASGVDTQYF. The gene calls are TRBV13 and TRBJ2-3; 7 bases align to TRBD2. Losses at the gene ends were 0 bases for V and 5 bases for J; bases not matched to a gene: 5. The CDR3 is made up of 15 amino acids. Germline CDR1 PRHDT, CDR2 FYEKMQ (reference sequence).

This chain links TRBV18 with TRBJ1-1; D unclear. Trimming took off 3 bases at V and 3 bases at J, with 8 bases between the two ends. The CDR3 sequence is 13 residues long. Germline values: CDR1 KGHSH, CDR2 LQKENI. The CDR3 region has the DNA TGTGCCAGCTCACCCGAGATGGACACTGAAGCTTTCTTT. Translating it yields CASSPEMDTEAFF.

The CDR3 bases are TGTGCCAGCAGGGCGGGAGGGAATGAGCAGTTCTTC. It specifies CASRAGGNEQFF. This chain links TRBV6-5 with TRBJ2-1; 9 nucleotides line up with TRBD2. From germline, CDR1 is MNHEY and CDR2 SVGAGI. The CDR3 runs to 12 residues. The V gene end was trimmed by 6 bases and the J gene end by 7 bases; junction bases not matched to a gene: 1.

V is TRBV30 and J is TRBJ2-7; 10 nucleotides match TRBD1. In germline, CDR1 is GTSNPN, CDR2 SVGIG (reference sequence). Trimming at V came to 5 bases and at J to 3 bases, leaving 4 bases not matched to a gene. The CDR3 runs 13 residues. The CDR3 DNA reads TGTGCCTGGGCCGGGACAGGGGACTACGAGCAGTACTTC. It encodes CAWAGTGDYEQYF.

The CDR3 spells CSVPLSGGPETQYF. In DNA form, the CDR3 reads TGCAGCGTTCCCCTGTCGGGAGGGCCAGAGACCCAGTACTTC. The chain has TRBV29-1 and TRBJ2-5; 8 positions match TRBD2. The V segment lost 5 bases and the J segment 4 bases; nucleotides outside the gene matches: 9. The CDR3 is 14 amino acids. Looked up from germline, CDR1 is SQVTM and CDR2 is ANQGSEA.

Details on this clone: Distinct nucleotide sequences in the sample also encode this CDR3. The rearrangement links TRBV7-9 to TRBJ1-1, with D tentatively TRBD1 (6 bases). This CDR3 spans 13 amino acids. V was cut by 5 bases and J by 4 bases, with 11 bases left in between. CDR1 and CDR2 from the germline V gene are SEHNR and FQNEAQ (reference sequence). The DNA of the CDR3 is TGTGCCAGCAGCCTACAGGGAAGCACTGAAGCTTTCTTT. This encodes CASSLQGSTEAFF.

The chain carries TRBV11-3 and TRBJ1-1; tentative D call: TRBD1 (6 bases). The V end lost 5 bases, the J end lost 6 bases, and 16 bases lay between the germline ends. This CDR3 is built from 14 residues. Germline V gene data show CDR1 as SGHNT and CDR2 as YENEEA. The CDR3 region is CASSLNRESAEAFF. The CDR3 DNA reads as TGTGCCAGCAGCCTGAACAGGGAGTCCGCTGAAGCTTTCTTT.

The rearrangement links TRBV29-1 to TRBJ1-1; 7 nucleotides agree with TRBD1. The CDR3 consists of 12 residues. CDR1 and CDR2 (germline): SQVTM, ANQGSEA. With 7 bases clipped from V and 1 base from J, the junction kept 3 bases outside the gene matches. CDR3 bases: TGCAGCGGCCGGACAGGGAACACTGAAGCTTTCTTT. This gives the protein CSGRTGNTEAFF.

In its sample, this clone was seen once. The chain has TRBV4-1 and TRBJ2-1, with D perhaps assigned TRBD1 or TRBD2 (5 bases each). With 0 bases removed from V and 4 bases from J, the gap between germline ends came to 13 bases. The CDR3 loop spans 16 amino acids. Germline loops: CDR1 MGHRA, CDR2 YSYEKL. The CDR3 coding sequence is TGCGCCAGCAGCCAAGAATTGAGGGGACCTTACAATGAGCAGTTCTTC. Residues: CASSQELRGPYNEQFF.

J is TRBJ2-7 and V is TRBV6-5; 8 bases match TRBD2. Germline CDR1 and CDR2: MNHEY and SVGAGI. The V and J ends lost 4 bases and 3 bases, in that order; junction bases with no gene match: 8. CDR3 size: 15 residues. CDR3 nucleotide sequence: TGTGCCAGCAGTTGGGGTGATAGCGGGATCTACGAGCAGTACTTC. As protein: CASSWGDSGIYEQYF.

The rearrangement uses TRBV18 and TRBJ2-5; D may match TRBD1 or TRBD2 (5 bases each). The germline V gene has CDR1 KGHSH and CDR2 LQKENI. Trimming stripped 0 bases from V and 4 bases from J, with 15 bases between. The CDR3 spans 16 residues. CDR3 residues: CASSPPWDPQGETQYF. CDR3 nucleotide sequence: TGTGCCAGCTCACCACCCTGGGACCCGCAAGGAGAGACCCAGTACTTC. Full variable domain (rest looked up from reference TRBV18 and TRBJ2-5): NAGVMQNPRHLVRRRGQEARLRCSPMKGHSHVYWYRQLPEEGLKFMVYLQKENIIDESGMPKERFSAEFPKEGPSILRIQQVVRGDSAAYFCASSPPWDPQGETQYFGPGTRLLVL.

V and J are TRBV5-6 and TRBJ1-1; no clear D. Trimming pared 4 bases from V and 6 bases from J, leaving 10 bases between. In germline, CDR1 is SGHDT, CDR2 YYEEEE. CDR3 size: 12 residues. The CDR3 DNA reads as TGTGCCAGCAGCCGGGCCCGGGCTGAAGCTTTCTTT. Translation gives CASSRARAEAFF.

The V call is TRBV6-4, the J call TRBJ2-3, with TRBD2 matching 7 bases. The V gene's germline CDR1 is MRHNA and CDR2 SNTAGT. CDR3 length: 13 residues. The CDR3, as DNA: TGTGTAAGCGGGATACTTAGCACAGATACGCAGTATTTT. Translation: CVSGILSTDTQYF.

The chain carries TRBV15 and TRBJ1-1; D unresolved. This CDR3 region has 12 residues. CDR1 and CDR2 from the germline V gene are LNHNV and YYDKDF (reference sequence). With 4 bases removed from V and 3 bases from J, the gap between germline ends came to 6 bases. DNA of the CDR3: TGTGCCACCAGCAAATATTACACTGAAGCTTTCTTT. Translated: CATSKYYTEAFF.

This clone was picked up one time. This sequence joins TRBV28 and TRBJ2-7; D is undetermined. V was clipped by 8 bases and J by 2 bases, with 13 bases between them. This CDR3 contains 13 residues. Germline lookup yields CDR1 MDHEN and CDR2 SYDVKM. The CDR3 is CASGAPAPYEQYF. CDR3 nucleotide sequence: TGTGCCAGCGGTGCGCCCGCCCCCTACGAGCAGTACTTC. Full variable domain (remainder filled in from reference TRBV28 and TRBJ2-7): DVKVTQSSRYLVKRTGEKVFLECVQDMDHENMFWYRQDPGLGLRLIYFSYDVKMKEKGDIPEGYSVSREKKERFSLILESASTNQTSMYLCASGAPAPYEQYFGPGTRLTVT.